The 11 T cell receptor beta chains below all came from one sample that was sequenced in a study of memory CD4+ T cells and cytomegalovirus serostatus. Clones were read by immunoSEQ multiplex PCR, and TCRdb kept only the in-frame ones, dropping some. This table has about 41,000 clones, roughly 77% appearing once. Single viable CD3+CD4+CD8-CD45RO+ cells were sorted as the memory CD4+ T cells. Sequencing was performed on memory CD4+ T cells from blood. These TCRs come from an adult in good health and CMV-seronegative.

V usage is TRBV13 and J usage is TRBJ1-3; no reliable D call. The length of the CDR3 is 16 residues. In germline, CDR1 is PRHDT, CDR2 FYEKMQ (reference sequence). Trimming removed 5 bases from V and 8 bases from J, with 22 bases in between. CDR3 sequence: CASSPSRRVSGDTIYF. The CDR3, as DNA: TGTGCCAGCAGCCCCTCCCGGCGGGTGTCTGGGGACACCATATATTTT.

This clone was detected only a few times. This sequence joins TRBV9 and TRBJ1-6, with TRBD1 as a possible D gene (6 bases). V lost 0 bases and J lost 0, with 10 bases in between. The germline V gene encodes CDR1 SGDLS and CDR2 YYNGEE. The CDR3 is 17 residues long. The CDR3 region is CASSVAGAGSYNSPLHF. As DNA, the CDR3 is TGTGCCAGCAGCGTAGCAGGGGCCGGCTCCTATAATTCACCCCTCCACTTT.

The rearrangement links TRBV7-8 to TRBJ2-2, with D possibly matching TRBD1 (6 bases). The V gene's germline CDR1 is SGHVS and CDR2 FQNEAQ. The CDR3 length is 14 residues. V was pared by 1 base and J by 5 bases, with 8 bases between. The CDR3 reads CASSLGGGTGELFF. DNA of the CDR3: TGTGCCAGCAGCTTAGGAGGGGGAACCGGGGAGCTGTTTTTT. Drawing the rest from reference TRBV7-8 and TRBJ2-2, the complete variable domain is GAGVSQSPRYKVAKRGQDVALRCDPISGHVSLFWYQQALGQGPEFLTYFQNEAQLDKSGLPSDRFFAERPEGSVSTLKIQRTQQEDSAVYLCASSLGGGTGELFFGEGSRLTVL.

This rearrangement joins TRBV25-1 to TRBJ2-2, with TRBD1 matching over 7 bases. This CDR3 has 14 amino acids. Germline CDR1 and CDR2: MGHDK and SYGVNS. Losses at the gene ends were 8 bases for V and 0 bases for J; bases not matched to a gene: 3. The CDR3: CASGDSTNTGELFF. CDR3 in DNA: TGTGCCAGCGGGGACAGCACGAACACCGGGGAGCTGTTTTTT.

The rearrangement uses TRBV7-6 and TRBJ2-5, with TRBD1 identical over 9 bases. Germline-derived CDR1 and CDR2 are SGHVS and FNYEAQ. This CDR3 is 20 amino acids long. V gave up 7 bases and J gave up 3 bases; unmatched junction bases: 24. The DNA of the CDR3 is TGTGCCAGCAACCCCCGTCCGGGACAGGGTTTTATTTTGGTCGAAGAGACCCAGTACTTC. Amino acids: CASNPRPGQGFILVEETQYF.

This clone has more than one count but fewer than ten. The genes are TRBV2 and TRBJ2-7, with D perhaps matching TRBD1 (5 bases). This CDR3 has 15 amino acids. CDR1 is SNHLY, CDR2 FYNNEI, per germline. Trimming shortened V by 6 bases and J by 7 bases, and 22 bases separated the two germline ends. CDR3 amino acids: CASRALQGASFEQYF. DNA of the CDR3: TGTGCCAGCAGGGCCCTTCAAGGGGCCAGCTTTGAGCAGTACTTC.

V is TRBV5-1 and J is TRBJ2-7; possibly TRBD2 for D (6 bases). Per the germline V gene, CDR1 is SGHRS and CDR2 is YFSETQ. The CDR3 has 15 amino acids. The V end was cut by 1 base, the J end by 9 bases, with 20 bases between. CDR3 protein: CASSLWAGTTDPQYF. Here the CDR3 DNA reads TGCGCCAGCAGCTTGTGGGCGGGGACCACAGACCCGCAGTACTTC.

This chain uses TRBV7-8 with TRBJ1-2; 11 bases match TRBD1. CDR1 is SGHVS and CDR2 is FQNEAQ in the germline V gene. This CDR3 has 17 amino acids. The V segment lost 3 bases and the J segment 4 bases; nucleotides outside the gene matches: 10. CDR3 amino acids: CASSFRTGGRIFYGYTF. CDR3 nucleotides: TGTGCCAGCAGCTTTCGGACAGGGGGCCGGATCTTCTATGGCTACACCTTC.

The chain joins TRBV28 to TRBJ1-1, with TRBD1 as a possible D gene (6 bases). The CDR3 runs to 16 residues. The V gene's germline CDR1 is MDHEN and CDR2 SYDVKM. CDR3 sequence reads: CASNVGGRAWNTEAFF. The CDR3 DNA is TGTGCTTCCAACGTCGGGGGGCGTGCTTGGAACACTGAAGCTTTCTTT.

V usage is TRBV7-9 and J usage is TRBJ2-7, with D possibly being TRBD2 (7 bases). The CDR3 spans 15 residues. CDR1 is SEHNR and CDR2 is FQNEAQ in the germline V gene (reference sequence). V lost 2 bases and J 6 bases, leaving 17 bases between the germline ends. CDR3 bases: TGTGCCAGCAGCTTATCTTTTAGGGAGGGGGGCGAGCAGTACTTC. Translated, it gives CASSLSFREGGEQYF.

CDR3 nucleotides: TGCGCCAGCAGCTTGCTTACGGGTAGCTCCTACGAGCAGTACTTC. Its translation: CASSLLTGSSYEQYF. The rearrangement joins TRBV5-1 to TRBJ2-7, with unresolved D. Trimming took off 1 base at V and 0 bases at J, with 11 bases between the two ends. Germline assignment: CDR1 SGHRS and CDR2 YFSETQ. There are 15 residues in the CDR3.